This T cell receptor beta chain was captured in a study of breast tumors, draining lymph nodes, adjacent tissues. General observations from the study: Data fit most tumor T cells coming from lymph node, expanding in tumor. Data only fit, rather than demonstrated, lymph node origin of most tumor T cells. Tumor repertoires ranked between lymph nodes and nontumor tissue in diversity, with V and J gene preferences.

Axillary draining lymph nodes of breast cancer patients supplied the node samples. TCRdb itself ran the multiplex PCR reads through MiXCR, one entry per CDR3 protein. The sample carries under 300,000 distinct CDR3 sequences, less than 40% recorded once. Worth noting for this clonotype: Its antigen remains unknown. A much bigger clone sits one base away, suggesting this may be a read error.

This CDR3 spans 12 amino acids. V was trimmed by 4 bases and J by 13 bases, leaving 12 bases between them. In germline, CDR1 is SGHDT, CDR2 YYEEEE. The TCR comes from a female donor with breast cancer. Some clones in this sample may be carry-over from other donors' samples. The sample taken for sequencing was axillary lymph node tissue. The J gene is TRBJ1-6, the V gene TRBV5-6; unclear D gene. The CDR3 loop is CASSESKPPLHF. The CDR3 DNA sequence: TGTGCCAGCAGCGAGTCCAAACCCCCCCTCCACTTT.